This T cell receptor beta chain was sequenced for a study of blood T cells in healthy people across ages. Study-level results: While age rose, TCR beta diversity per million T cells dropped in a roughly linear way. Observed TCR beta diversity showed a strong correlation with the percentage of naive T cells as measured by flow cytometry.

The CDR3 extends over 12 amino acids. The V and J ends lost 7 bases and 4 bases respectively, with 10 bases between them. Per sample, extraction of total RNA gave at least 5.5 micrograms in every case. This clonotype was seen only a few times. Its cognate antigen is unknown. A J-beta primer mix and a sample-barcoded 5' primer were used in a second PCR of about 7 to 12 cycles. TCRdb re-called the 5' RACE reads through MiXCR, storing one row per CDR3 protein. The sample shows over 450,000 distinct CDR3 sequences, 24% of them seen only once. The sample was also reused in another study, on T cells of mothers and their children.

The origin of this receptor is a boy aged 5-17 years in good health. The V call is TRBV12-3 or TRBV12-4, the J call TRBJ1-1; no clear D. The sample taken for sequencing was blood. The CDR3 region is CASNSGPTEAFF. The CDR3 bases are TGTGCCAGCAACTCCGGGCCCACTGAAGCTTTCTTT.